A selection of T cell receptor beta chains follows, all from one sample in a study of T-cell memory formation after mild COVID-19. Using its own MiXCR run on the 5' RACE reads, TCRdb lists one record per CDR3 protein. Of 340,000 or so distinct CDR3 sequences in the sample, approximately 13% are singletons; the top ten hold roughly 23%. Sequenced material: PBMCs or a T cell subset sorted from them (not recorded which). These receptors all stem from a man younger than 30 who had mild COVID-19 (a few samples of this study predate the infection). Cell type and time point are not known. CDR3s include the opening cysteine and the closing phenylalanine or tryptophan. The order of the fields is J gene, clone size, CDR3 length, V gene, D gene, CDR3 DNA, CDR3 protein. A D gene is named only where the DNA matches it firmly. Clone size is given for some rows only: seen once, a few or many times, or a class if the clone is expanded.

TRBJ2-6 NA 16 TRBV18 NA TGTGCCAGCTCACCATGGAGGACCTCTGGGGCCAACGTCCTGACTTTC CASSPWRTSGANVLTF
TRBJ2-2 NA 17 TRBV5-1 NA TGCGCCAGCAGCCTGCTCGGGCTGAGTAGCGGAACCGGGGAGCTGTTTTTT CASSLLGLSSGTGELFF
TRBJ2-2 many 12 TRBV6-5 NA TGTGCCAGCAGCTTAGAAGGCGGGGAGCTGTTTTTT CASSLEGGELFF
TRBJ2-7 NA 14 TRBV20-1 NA TGCAGTGCTAGAGTTTCGGGGGTTACCTACGAGCAGTACTTC CSARVSGVTYEQYF
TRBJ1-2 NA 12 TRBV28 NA TGTGCCAGCAGTTTATTCGGTACCCGGTACACCTTC CASSLFGTRYTF
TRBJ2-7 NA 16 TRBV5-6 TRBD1 TGTGCCAGCGGGTACCAACCGGACAGGAGCTCCTACGAGCAGTACTTC CASGYQPDRSSYEQYF
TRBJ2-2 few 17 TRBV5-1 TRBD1 TGCGCCAGCAGCGCTCTCCCGGGACAGTCGAACACCGGGGAGCTGTTTTTT CASSALPGQSNTGELFF
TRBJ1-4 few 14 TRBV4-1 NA TGCGCCAGCAGCCAAGCCTCTTCGATAGAAAAACTGTTTTTT CASSQASSIEKLFF
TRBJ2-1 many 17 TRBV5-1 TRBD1 TGCGCCAGCAGCTTGAGAGCACCGGGACAGCTTTACAATGAGCAGTTCTTC CASSLRAPGQLYNEQFF
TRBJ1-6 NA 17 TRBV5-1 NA TGCGCCAGCAGCTTGGTTTCGGGGGAATCTGTCAGTTCACCCCTCCACTTT CASSLVSGESVSSPLHF
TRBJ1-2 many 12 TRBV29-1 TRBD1 TGCAGCTTTTGGACAGGGATTGATGGCTACACCTTC CSFWTGIDGYTF
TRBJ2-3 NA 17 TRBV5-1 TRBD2 TGCGCCAGCAGCTTAGGGACTAGCGGGGGGGCCAGAGATACGCAGTATTTT CASSLGTSGGARDTQYF
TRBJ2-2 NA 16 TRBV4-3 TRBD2 TGCGCCAGCAGCGAAAGGGGGACTAGGAACACCGGGGAGCTGTTTTTT CASSERGTRNTGELFF
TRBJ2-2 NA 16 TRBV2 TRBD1 TGTGCCAGCAGTTCCGAGGGACAGATGAACACCGGGGAGCTGTTTTTT CASSSEGQMNTGELFF
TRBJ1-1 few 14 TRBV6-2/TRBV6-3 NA TGTGCCAGCAGTGACGGGATTTGGGGCACTGAAGCTTTCTTT CASSDGIWGTEAFF
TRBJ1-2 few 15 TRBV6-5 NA TGTGCCAGCAGTTACTTAACAGGGTTAAGTGATGGCTACACCTTC CASSYLTGLSDGYTF
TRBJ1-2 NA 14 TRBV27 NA TGTGCCAGCAGTTTCAGGGGCAGGAACTATGGCTACACCTTC CASSFRGRNYGYTF
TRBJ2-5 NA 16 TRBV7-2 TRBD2 TGTGCCAGCAGCAATTTAGGGTTGGGCGGGGGAGAGACCCAGTACTTC CASSNLGLGGGETQYF
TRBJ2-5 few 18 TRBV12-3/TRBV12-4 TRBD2 TGTGCCAGCAGGGGGACCGAGCGGGGGGGTACGCCCCGAGAGACCCAGTACTTC CASRGTERGGTPRETQYF
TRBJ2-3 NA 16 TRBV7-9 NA TGTGCCAGCAGCCCTGGTGGGGGTCTGAGCACAGATACGCAGTATTTT CASSPGGGLSTDTQYF
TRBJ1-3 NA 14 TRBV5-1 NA TGCGCCAGCAGGGACCCTCGCTCTGGAAACACCATATATTTT CASRDPRSGNTIYF
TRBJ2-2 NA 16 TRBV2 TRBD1 TGTGCCAGCAGTGACAGGGGACAGGCGGACACCGGGGAGCTGTTTTTT CASSDRGQADTGELFF
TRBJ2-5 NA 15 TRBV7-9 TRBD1 TGTGCCAGCAGCTCACGGACAGGGGGATTCGAGACCCAGTACTTC CASSSRTGGFETQYF
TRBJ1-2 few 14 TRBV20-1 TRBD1 TGCAGTGCTAGACGCCGGGGACAGCCTTATGGCTACACCTTC CSARRRGQPYGYTF
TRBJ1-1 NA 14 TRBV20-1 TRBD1 TGCAGTGCTAGAGACCCGGACAGGCCCAATGAAGCTTTCTTT CSARDPDRPNEAFF
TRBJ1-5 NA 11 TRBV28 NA TGTGCCAGCAAAGGCGTGGAACCCCAGCATTTT CASKGVEPQHF
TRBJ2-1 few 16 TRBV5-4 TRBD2 TGTGCCAGCAGCCACGCGGGGGGGCCTCGCTACAATGAGCAGTTCTTC CASSHAGGPRYNEQFF
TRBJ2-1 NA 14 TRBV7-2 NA TGTGCCAGCAGCTTAGTAGGTGGACACAATGAGCAGTTCTTC CASSLVGGHNEQFF
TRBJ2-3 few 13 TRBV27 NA TGTGCCAGCAGTTTCAACCGGGACGGGACGCAGTATTTT CASSFNRDGTQYF
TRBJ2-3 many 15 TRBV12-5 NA TGTGCTAGTGGTAGCCGTCGCGGTGGAACAGATACGCAGTATTTT CASGSRRGGTDTQYF
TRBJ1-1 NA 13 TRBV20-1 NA TGCAGTGCCTTTAGGGATATGAACACTGAAGCTTTCTTT CSAFRDMNTEAFF
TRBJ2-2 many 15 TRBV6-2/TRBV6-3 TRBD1 TGTGCCAGCAAAATCAGACAGGGAAACACCGGGGAGCTGTTTTTT CASKIRQGNTGELFF
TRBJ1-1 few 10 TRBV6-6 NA TGTGCCAGCAGTTACCCAGAAGCTTTCTTT CASSYPEAFF
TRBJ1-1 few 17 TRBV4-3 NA TGCGCCAGCAGCCAGGGGGGAGTAGTACGGGTGGGCACTGAAGCTTTCTTT CASSQGGVVRVGTEAFF
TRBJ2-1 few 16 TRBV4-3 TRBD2 TGCGCCAGCAGCCATCCCCCGAGCGGGGGAAACAATGAGCAGTTCTTC CASSHPPSGGNNEQFF
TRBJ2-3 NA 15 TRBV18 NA TGTGCCAGCTCACCACCGGACCAGCTCACAGATACGCAGTATTTT CASSPPDQLTDTQYF
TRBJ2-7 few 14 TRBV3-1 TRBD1 TGTGCCAGCAGCCCAGCAAGGTGGACAGGCGAGCAGTACTTC CASSPARWTGEQYF
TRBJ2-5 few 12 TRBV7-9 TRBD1 TGTGCCAGCAGGGACAGGGAAGAGACCCAGTACTTC CASRDREETQYF
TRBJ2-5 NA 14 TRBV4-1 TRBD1 TGCGCCAGCAGCCAAGAATGGGACAGGGGGCCCCAGTACTTC CASSQEWDRGPQYF
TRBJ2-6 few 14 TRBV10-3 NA TGTGCCACCCTGGGCCGCTCTGGGGCCAACGTCCTGACTTTC CATLGRSGANVLTF
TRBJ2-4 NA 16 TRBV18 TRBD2 TGTGCCAGCTCAAGGACTAGCGGGGGGGCCAAAAACATTCAGTACTTC CASSRTSGGAKNIQYF
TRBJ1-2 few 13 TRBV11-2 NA TGTGCCAGCAGCAAGCCAGGGGAGTATGGCTACACCTTC CASSKPGEYGYTF
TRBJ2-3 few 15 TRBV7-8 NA TGTGCCAGCAGCCCTTGGACACCTCGGGGAGATACGCAGTATTTT CASSPWTPRGDTQYF
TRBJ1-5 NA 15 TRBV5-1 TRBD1 TGCGCCAGCAGCCCCGGGACAGGGATCAATCAGCCCCAGCATTTT CASSPGTGINQPQHF
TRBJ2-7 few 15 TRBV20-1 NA TGCAGTGCTAGAGGCAGGCTAGCGTATACCTACGAGCAGTACTTC CSARGRLAYTYEQYF
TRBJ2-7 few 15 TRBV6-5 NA TGTGCCAGCAGTTACTCGAACCACGACGCCTACGAGCAGTACTTC CASSYSNHDAYEQYF
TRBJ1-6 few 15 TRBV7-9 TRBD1 TGTGCCAGCAGACTGGGACAGGAAGGGGCTTCACCCCTCCACTTT CASRLGQEGASPLHF
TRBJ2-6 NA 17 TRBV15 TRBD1 TGTGCCACCAGCACCCGGGACAGGGTAAGAGGGGCCAACGTCCTGACTTTC CATSTRDRVRGANVLTF
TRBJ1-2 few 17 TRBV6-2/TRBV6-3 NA TGTGCCAGCAGTTACCCTACCTTCGGGGGTGGAGGACCTGGCTACACCTTC CASSYPTFGGGGPGYTF
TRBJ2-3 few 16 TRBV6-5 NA TGTGCCAGCAGCCAGGGGCCCTCGCTCGGCACAGATACGCAGTATTTT CASSQGPSLGTDTQYF
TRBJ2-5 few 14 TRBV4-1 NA TGCGCCAGCAGCCAAGAGTGGGGTCGGGAGACCCAGTACTTC CASSQEWGRETQYF